The 26 T cell receptor beta chains below all came from one sample that was sequenced in a study of CD8+CD57+ T cells in acquired aplastic anemia. CDR3 and TCR beta VDJ profiling relied on genomic DNA as the template. Via MiXCR, TCRdb re-called the reads, giving one row per CDR3 protein. The table includes about 220,000 distinct CDR3 sequences, 30% to 40% detected once. The sequenced sample consisted of sorted CD4+, CD8+, or CD8+CD57+ T cells (not recorded which) from PBMCs. These TCRs come from a human donor in good health, serving as a control.

Ten or more counts support this clonotype. The chain joins TRBV4-1 to TRBJ1-6; D possibly corresponds to TRBD1 (5 bases). The germline gives CDR1 MGHRA, CDR2 YSYEKL. Trimming took 4 bases from V and 5 from J, leaving 15 bases between them. The CDR3 is 16 residues long. The CDR3 region is CASSRRLQGDNSPLHF. The CDR3 bases are TGCGCCAGCAGCCGGCGTCTTCAGGGAGATAATTCACCCCTCCACTTT.

The chain couples TRBV15 to TRBJ2-5; D perhaps matches TRBD1 (6 bases). The CDR3 consists of 14 residues. Germline CDR1 and CDR2: LNHNV and YYDKDF (reference sequence). V was clipped by 3 bases and J by 4 bases, with 12 bases between them. CDR3 sequence reads: CATSRLQGAETQYF. The CDR3 DNA sequence: TGTGCCACCAGCAGGTTACAGGGTGCAGAGACCCAGTACTTC.

This chain joins TRBV7-3 and TRBJ1-5, with 7 bases that match TRBD1. Germline lookup yields CDR1 SGHTA and CDR2 FQGTGA. The junction had 9 bases not matched to a gene; V was cut back by 5 bases and J by 5 bases. The CDR3 runs 15 residues. The CDR3 region has the DNA TGTGCCAGCAGCCTCCAACAGGGGTCCCATCAGCCCCAGCATTTT. It specifies CASSLQQGSHQPQHF.

This clonotype was picked up many times. This sequence joins TRBV7-9 and TRBJ2-7; D gene unclear. CDR1 SEHNR and CDR2 FQNEAQ come from the germline V gene (reference sequence). This CDR3 is built from 11 residues. V lost 5 bases to trimming and J lost 3 bases, with 5 bases between them. CDR3 sequence reads: CASSTGYEQYF. Here the CDR3 DNA reads TGTGCCAGCAGCACCGGCTACGAGCAGTACTTC. The whole variable domain, remainder taken from reference TRBV7-9 and TRBJ2-7, is DTGVSQNPRHKITKRGQNVTFRCDPISEHNRLYWYRQTLGQGPEFLTYFQNEAQLEKSRLLSDRFSAERPKGSFSTLEIQRTEQGDSAMYLCASSTGYEQYFGPGTRLTVT.

The chain links TRBV19 to TRBJ1-6, with D perhaps TRBD1 (5 bases). Germline values: CDR1 LNHDA, CDR2 SQIVND (reference sequence). V was pared by 8 bases and J by 9 bases, with 14 bases between. The CDR3 is 13 amino acids. The CDR3 is CASHGQAGSPLHF. CDR3 coding DNA: TGTGCCAGTCACGGACAAGCGGGTTCACCCCTCCACTTT.

The chain has TRBV19 and TRBJ1-3; D gene uncertain. The V and J ends lost 7 bases and 0 bases respectively, with 10 bases between them. The CDR3 has 14 residues. Germline V gene sequence: CDR1 LNHDA, CDR2 SQIVND (reference sequence). CDR3 amino acids: CASTRERSGNTIYF. CDR3 nucleotides: TGTGCCAGTACGCGGGAACGCTCTGGAAACACCATATATTTT.

In this sample, this clonotype turned up a few times. This chain joins TRBV4-1 and TRBJ2-7; TRBD1 aligns across 7 bases. The germline V gene encodes CDR1 MGHRA and CDR2 YSYEKL. V trimming: 6 bases; J trimming: 3 bases; junction bases outside the gene matches: 14. This CDR3 has 16 amino acids. CDR3 in DNA: TGCGCCAGCAGGAGGATAGAGACAGGGAATCTCTACGAGCAGTACTTC. Its protein is CASRRIETGNLYEQYF.

The J gene is TRBJ2-7, the V gene TRBV10-2; 7 nucleotides align to TRBD1. This CDR3 contains 17 residues. With 6 bases clipped from V and 4 bases from J, the junction kept 18 bases outside the gene matches. In germline, CDR1 is WSHSY, CDR2 SAAADI. The CDR3 is CASRGRPRGREAYEQYF. The CDR3 DNA follows: TGCGCCAGCAGGGGACGACCTAGGGGGCGAGAGGCTTACGAGCAGTACTTC.

This clonotype was counted at least ten times. The chain is built from TRBV2 and TRBJ2-1; D possibly corresponds to TRBD1 (6 bases). The CDR3 runs to 14 residues. V shed 6 bases and J shed 0 bases, with 9 bases lying between them. In germline, CDR1 is SNHLY, CDR2 FYNNEI. CDR3 in amino acids: CASRQGSSYNEQFF. CDR3 nucleotides: TGTGCCAGCAGACAGGGAAGCTCCTACAATGAGCAGTTCTTC.

The rearrangement joins TRBV27 to TRBJ1-6; TRBD1 is a possible D gene (6 bases). Trimming took 6 bases from V and 9 from J, leaving 15 bases between them. Germline CDR1 reads MNHEY; CDR2 reads SMNVEV (reference sequence). The CDR3 sequence is 14 residues long. The CDR3 spells CASRTGGNSSPLHF. The CDR3 DNA sequence: TGTGCCAGCAGGACAGGAGGGAATAGTTCACCCCTCCACTTT.

This clonotype was seen a handful of times. The rearrangement links TRBV6-1 to TRBJ2-5; no clear D. CDR1 is MNHNS, CDR2 SASEGT, per germline. With 5 bases removed from V and 5 bases from J, the gap between germline ends came to 15 bases. The CDR3 covers 14 residues. The chain's CDR3 is CASSRVRVVETQYF. The CDR3 DNA follows: TGTGCCAGCAGTCGCGTCAGAGTCGTGGAGACCCAGTACTTC.

Regarding this clonotype: No DNA is shown, since the ends of the CDR3 on it are uncertain; the CDR3 is the one TCRdb lists. This chain uses TRBV11-1 with TRBJ2-7; the table's D gene call, TRBD1, was not cross checked with the DNA. Germline lookup yields CDR1 SGHAT and CDR2 FQDESV (reference sequence). The CDR3 adds up to 18 amino acids, both ends counted. CDR3 sequence: CASSFYICSADRGYEQYF.

About this clonotype itself: Given a much more abundant clone one base away, this may be a read error. The V call is TRBV6-1, the J call TRBJ2-7; TRBD2 matches 9 bases. There are 15 residues in the CDR3. V gave up 6 bases and J gave up 6 bases; unmatched junction bases: 12. CDR1 and CDR2 (germline): MNHNS, SASEGT. CDR3 sequence (DNA): TGTGCCAGCAGCTTACGTAGCGGGGGCCTCTGCGAGCAGTACTTC. This sequence encodes CASSLRSGGLCEQYF.

Remarks on this clonotype: Compared with germline, one end of the junction differs, possibly owing to a read error. The chain joins TRBV9 to TRBJ1-2; D not certain. Germline CDR1 is SGDLS and CDR2 is YYNGEE. The CDR3 extends over 15 amino acids. CDR3 in DNA: TGTGCCAGCAGCCCCAGGTCGGCAGGCTCGTATGGCCACACCTTC. It codes for CASSPRSAGSYGHTF.

This clonotype was recorded at least ten times. J is TRBJ2-4 and V is TRBV19; unclear D gene. This CDR3 has 18 residues. The germline gives CDR1 LNHDA, CDR2 SQIVND (reference sequence). Trimming left V 5 bases short and J 0 bases short, with 20 bases between. CDR3 bases: TGTGCCAGTAGTGGGATTCGAGGTGGCAGCCTAGCCAAAAACATTCAGTACTTC. Its protein product is CASSGIRGGSLAKNIQYF. Complete variable domain (other parts from reference TRBV19 and TRBJ2-4): DGGITQSPKYLFRKEGQNVTLSCEQNLNHDAMYWYRQDPGQGLRLIYYSQIVNDFQKGDIAEGYSVSREKKESFPLTVTSAQKNPTAFYLCASSGIRGGSLAKNIQYFGAGTRLSVL.

This clonotype was counted at least ten times. V usage is TRBV7-2 and J usage is TRBJ2-7; D is perhaps TRBD2 (6 bases). This CDR3 contains 13 residues. Trimming pared 5 bases from V and 3 bases from J, leaving 11 bases between. Per the germline V gene, CDR1 is SGHTA and CDR2 is FQGNSA. CDR3 in DNA: TGTGCCAGCAGCCGGTCGGGGGTCTACGAGCAGTACTTC. Encoded protein: CASSRSGVYEQYF.

V usage is TRBV7-9 and J usage is TRBJ1-4; no definite D call. CDR1 is SEHNR and CDR2 is FQNEAQ in the germline V gene (reference sequence). The CDR3 length is 14 residues. With 5 bases removed from V and 4 bases from J, the gap between germline ends came to 11 bases. The CDR3 is CASSPGRSNEKLFF. In DNA, the CDR3 is TGTGCCAGCAGCCCAGGACGGAGTAATGAAAAACTGTTTTTT.

This clonotype was picked up many times. V gene TRBV6-1 combines with J gene TRBJ1-2; D unresolved. The CDR3 runs 12 residues. The V and J ends lost 8 bases and 3 bases respectively, with 10 bases between them. The V gene's germline CDR1 is MNHNS and CDR2 SASEGT. The CDR3 nucleotides are TGTGCCAGCGGCTGGGCCTACTATGGCTACACCTTC. The encoded protein is CASGWAYYGYTF.

This rearrangement joins TRBV30 to TRBJ1-2, with a possible D match to TRBD1 (5 bases). V was clipped by 7 bases and J by 12 bases, with 18 bases between them. Germline loops: CDR1 GTSNPN, CDR2 SVGIG (reference sequence). This CDR3 is 11 amino acids long. The CDR3 DNA reads as TGTGCCTTTACATGGGGCCTCGAGAACACCTTC. Encoded protein: CAFTWGLENTF.

This chain joins TRBV20-1 and TRBJ1-3; 8 nucleotides align to TRBD1. The germline V gene has CDR1 DFQATT and CDR2 SNEGSKA (reference sequence). With V trimmed by 0 bases and J by 4 bases, 11 bases remained unmatched. CDR3 size: 17 residues. Here the CDR3 DNA reads TGCAGTGCTAGAGACCCCCGGACAGGGTACTCGGGAAACACCATATATTTT. Encoded protein: CSARDPRTGYSGNTIYF.

This clonotype was recorded at least ten times. V usage is TRBV7-2 and J usage is TRBJ2-1; D not certain. Per the germline V gene, CDR1 is SGHTA and CDR2 is FQGNSA. CDR3 size: 13 residues. V dropped 1 base and J dropped 4 bases, with 5 bases sitting between them. As DNA, the CDR3 is TGTGCCAGCAGCTTAGACAGATACAATGAGCAGTTCTTC. This gives the protein CASSLDRYNEQFF.

This clonotype has a handful of counts. The rearrangement joins TRBV5-4 to TRBJ1-2; the D gene is possibly TRBD1 (6 bases). Germline lookup yields CDR1 SGHNT and CDR2 YYREEE (reference sequence). Deletions cut 2 bases from V and 4 bases from J, with 24 bases between. The CDR3 is 18 amino acids. This chain's CDR3 is CASSFGAGAELSGYGYTF. Here the CDR3 DNA reads TGTGCCAGCAGCTTTGGGGCAGGGGCGGAATTATCGGGCTATGGCTACACCTTC.

This clonotype was recorded many times. V is TRBV9 and J is TRBJ1-6, with 7 bases matching TRBD1. The germline CDR1 and CDR2 sequences are SGDLS and YYNGEE. The CDR3 spans 17 residues. V shed 2 bases, J shed 10 bases, and the junction held 15 bases outside the gene matches. CDR3 bases: TGTGCCAGCAGCGTGAGGGAATGGTGGCAGGGGGGATCACCCCTCCACTTT. The encoded protein is CASSVREWWQGGSPLHF.

The table lists this clonotype with a few counts. The chain has TRBV7-3 and TRBJ1-2; D possibly corresponds to TRBD1 (6 bases). CDR1 and CDR2 from the germline V gene are SGHTA and FQGTGA. V was trimmed by 6 bases and J by 4 bases, leaving 18 bases between them. The CDR3 consists of 15 residues. The CDR3 DNA reads TGTGCCAGCAGTTTGGAACAGGGCATTACCTATGGCTACACCTTC. Its translation is CASSLEQGITYGYTF.

This clonotype was seen at least ten times. The rearrangement uses TRBV12-3 or TRBV12-4 and TRBJ1-6, with no clear D. This CDR3 has 15 amino acids. The ends were cut back, 4 bases at V and 6 bases at J, with 13 bases in the middle. CDR3 in DNA: TGTGCCAGCAGTTCCGGACCTCCGGGTAATTCACCCCTCCACTTT. Translation: CASSSGPPGNSPLHF.

This clonotype has ten or more counts. CDR3 region: CASSVWNEQFF. The CDR3 DNA reads TGCGCCAGCAGTGTCTGGAATGAGCAGTTCTTC. The chain is built from TRBV10-2 and TRBJ2-1; D ambiguous. The CDR3 covers 11 residues. V gave up 4 bases and J gave up 7 bases, with 5 bases separating them. Germline V CDR1 and CDR2: WSHSY, SAAADI.